This T cell receptor (beta chain) stems from a study of shared clonotypes between healthy human individuals. This clone was detected only once. Some clones are missing from TCRdb's copy, which holds only in-frame ones; the method was immunoSEQ multiplex PCR. The sample includes 2 million to 2.5 million clones, approximately 94% of them seen just once. The sample taken for sequencing was naive CD4+ T cells sorted from blood. Stated subset: CD45RA+ positively selected. This sequence originates from a man aged 18 to 35 in good health.

In nucleotides, the CDR3 is TGTGCCAGCACCAGGGACGGACGTTCCTACGAGCAGTACTTC. Residues: CASTRDGRSYEQYF. The chain has TRBV6-5 and TRBJ2-7, with D perhaps TRBD1 or TRBD2 (5 bases each). CDR1 and CDR2 from the germline V gene are MNHEY and SVGAGI. The V end was cut by 7 bases, the J end by 1 base, with 14 bases between. This CDR3 has 14 residues.